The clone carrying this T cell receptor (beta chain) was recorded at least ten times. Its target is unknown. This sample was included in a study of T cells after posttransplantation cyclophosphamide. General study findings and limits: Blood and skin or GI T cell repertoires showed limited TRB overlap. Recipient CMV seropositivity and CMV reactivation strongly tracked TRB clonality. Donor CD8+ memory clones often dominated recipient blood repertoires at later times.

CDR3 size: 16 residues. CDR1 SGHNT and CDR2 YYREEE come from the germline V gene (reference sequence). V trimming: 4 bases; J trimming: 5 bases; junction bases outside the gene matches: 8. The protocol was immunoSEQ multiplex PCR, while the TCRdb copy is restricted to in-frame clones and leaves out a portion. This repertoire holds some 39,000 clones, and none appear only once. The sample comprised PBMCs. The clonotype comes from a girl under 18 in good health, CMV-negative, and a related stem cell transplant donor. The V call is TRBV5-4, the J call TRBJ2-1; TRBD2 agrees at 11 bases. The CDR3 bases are TGTGCCAGCAGCAGAAATAGCGGGAGGGGAGACAATGAGCAGTTCTTC. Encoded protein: CASSRNSGRGDNEQFF. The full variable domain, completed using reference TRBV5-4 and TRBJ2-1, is ETGVTQSPTHLIKTRGQQVTLRCSSQSGHNTVSWYQQALGQGPQFIFQYYREEENGRGNFPPRFSGLQFPNYSSELNVNALELDDSALYLCASSRNSGRGDNEQFFGPGTRLTVL.